This T cell receptor (beta chain) is from a study of T cell repertoires in cytomegalovirus infection. About the study: Indicated by public TCR beta signatures were CMV infection and matching HLA type. The study's findings and limits: HLA-C-restricted, CMV-specific TCR beta clonotypes were dominant ex vivo. Pooled public TCR beta family frequency picked out CMV carriers with the relevant HLA.

MiXCR was run by TCRdb on the reads, yielding one entry per CDR3 protein. Counted here are hundreds of thousands of distinct CDR3 sequences, roughly 23% occurring once; the ten biggest clones make up 15% to 20%. Worth noting for this clonotype: Its antigen is unidentified.

Sequencing used CD8+ T cells from PBMCs. The origin of this receptor is a human donor in good health (CMV status not recorded). Some clones in this sample may be carry-over from other donors' samples.

CDR3: CASTRFSGGAALGTDTQYF. CDR3 nucleotides: TGTGCCAGCACCCGGTTTAGCGGGGGGGCTGCTCTAGGCACAGATACGCAGTATTTT. V is TRBV12-3 or TRBV12-4 and J is TRBJ2-3; 11 nucleotides agree with TRBD2. V lost 7 bases, J lost 1 base, and 16 bases stayed unmatched. The CDR3 runs 19 residues.